Presented here are 5 T cell receptor beta chains from one specimen sequenced in a study of shared T cell receptors in the human thymus. The data were produced by immunoSEQ multiplex PCR, yet TCRdb's version contains in-frame clones alone and is incomplete. Among just under 550,000 clones listed, approximately 78% were seen once. The same specimen was also included in a second study, on human thymus T cells.

The sequencing input was thymocytes. All receptors derive from a boy in the first two years of life with a congenital heart defect.

As regards this clone: One junction end does not reproduce the germline sequence, and a read error may be involved. The chain employs TRBV27 and TRBJ2-7, with 12 bases matching TRBD2. The CDR3 length is 17 residues. Looked up from germline, CDR1 is MNHEY and CDR2 is SMNVEV (reference sequence). DNA of the CDR3: TGTGCCAGCAGTCTATCGACGACTAGCGGGAGAGTGGGAGAGCAGTACTTC. This encodes CASSLSTTSGRVGEQYF.

This clone has just one count. The chain links TRBV28 to TRBJ2-7; D unclear. V lost 6 bases, J lost 2 bases, and 11 bases lay in between. The CDR3 contains 13 residues. Germline CDR1 reads MDHEN; CDR2 reads SYDVKM. The CDR3 DNA is TGTGCCAGCAGCTTGCCGGTTGCCTACGAGCAGTACTTC. Translation gives CASSLPVAYEQYF.

The V and J genes are TRBV18 and TRBJ2-3, with no clear D. The CDR3 runs 16 residues. In germline, CDR1 is KGHSH, CDR2 LQKENI. Trimming took 4 bases from V and 0 from J, leaving 14 bases between them. DNA of the CDR3: TGTGCCAGCTCACTCTCGACCTTAGCTAGCACAGATACGCAGTATTTT. It encodes CASSLSTLASTDTQYF. Complete variable domain (other parts from reference TRBV18 and TRBJ2-3): NAGVMQNPRHLVRRRGQEARLRCSPMKGHSHVYWYRQLPEEGLKFMVYLQKENIIDESGMPKERFSAEFPKEGPSILRIQQVVRGDSAAYFCASSLSTLASTDTQYFGPGTRLTVL.

The rearrangement uses TRBV27 and TRBJ2-7, with 7 bases fitting TRBD1. Germline lookup yields CDR1 MNHEY and CDR2 SMNVEV (reference sequence). The CDR3 contains 14 residues. With 2 bases clipped from V and 7 bases from J, the junction kept 8 bases outside the gene matches. CDR3 sequence: CASSLRGQEREQYF. The CDR3, as DNA: TGTGCCAGCAGTTTAAGAGGACAGGAGCGAGAGCAGTACTTC.

This sequence joins TRBV9 and TRBJ2-3; TRBD2 aligns across 13 bases. The germline gives CDR1 SGDLS, CDR2 YYNGEE. The CDR3 totals 21 residues. The V and J ends lost 4 bases and 1 base, in that order; junction bases with no gene match: 18. DNA of the CDR3: TGTGCCAGCAGCTCCCCGGGCCCACTAGCGGGAGGGCGGTGGGGCACAGATACGCAGTATTTT. The encoded protein is CASSSPGPLAGGRWGTDTQYF.